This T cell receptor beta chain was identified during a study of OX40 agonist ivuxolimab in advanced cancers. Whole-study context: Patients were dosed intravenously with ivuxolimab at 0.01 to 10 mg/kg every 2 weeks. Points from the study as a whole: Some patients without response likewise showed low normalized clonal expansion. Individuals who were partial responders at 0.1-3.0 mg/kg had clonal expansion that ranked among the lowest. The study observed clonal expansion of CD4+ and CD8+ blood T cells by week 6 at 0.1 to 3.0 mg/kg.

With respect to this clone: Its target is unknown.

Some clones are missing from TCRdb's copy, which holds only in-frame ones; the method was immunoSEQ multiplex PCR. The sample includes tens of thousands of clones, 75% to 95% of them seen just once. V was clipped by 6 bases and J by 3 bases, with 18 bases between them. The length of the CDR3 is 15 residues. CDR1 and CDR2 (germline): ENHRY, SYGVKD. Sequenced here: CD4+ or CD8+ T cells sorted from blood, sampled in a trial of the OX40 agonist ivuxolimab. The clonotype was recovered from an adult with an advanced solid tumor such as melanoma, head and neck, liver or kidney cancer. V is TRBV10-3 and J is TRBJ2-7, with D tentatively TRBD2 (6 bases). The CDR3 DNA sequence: TGTGCCATCAGAGACGGGGCTAGCGCTTTCTACGAGCAGTACTTC. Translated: CAIRDGASAFYEQYF.